Below, one T cell receptor beta chain is given with its context. Its antigen is still unknown. This sample is drawn from a study of CD8+ T cells in alopecia areata. Across the whole study: Each of the treated patients was given oral tofacitinib, 5 to 10 mg twice daily, for moderate-to-severe alopecia areata. For 6 to 18 months, tofacitinib was taken, and 6 months off drug followed.

General observations from the study: In scalp samples, resident alphabeta T cells of normal skin are also sequenced. Affected scalp, especially in alopecia totalis/universalis, had a higher clonality than normal scalp did.

The sequencing template was cDNA reverse transcribed from extracted RNA. TCRdb keeps only in-frame clones here, not all; method: immunoSEQ multiplex PCR. The sample lists 150,000 or so clones; over 45% were seen once. The clonotype was recovered from a human donor with alopecia areata. The sample comprised CD4+ T cells sorted from blood.

The CDR3 loop reads CASSTNGLANQETQYF. The CDR3 region has the DNA TGCGCCAGCAGCACCAACGGACTAGCAAACCAAGAGACCCAGTACTTC. The chain uses TRBV5-1 and TRBJ2-5, with 8 bases lining up with TRBD2. The CDR3 spans 16 residues. Germline assignment: CDR1 SGHRS and CDR2 YFSETQ. V trimming: 4 bases; J trimming: 0 bases; junction bases outside the gene matches: 8.